The clone carrying this TCR beta chain was counted only a few times. Its antigen remains unidentified. Trimming left V 6 bases short and J 3 bases short, with 17 bases between. The CDR3 loop spans 15 amino acids. Germline V gene lookup returns CDR1 SNHLY and CDR2 FYNNEI. MiXCR, run by TCRdb on the reads, gives a single entry per CDR3 protein. The top ten clones hold around 13% of a sample with 650,000 to 900,000 distinct CDR3 sequences, roughly 28% of them seen once. The sample comes from a study of T cell repertoires in cytomegalovirus infection. At the level of the study: Use of recently identified HLA-C-restricted and well-studied HLA-B-restricted CMV epitopes was part of the study.

V and J are TRBV2 and TRBJ1-1; D is possibly TRBD1 (6 bases). This sequence originates from a human donor in good health (CMV status not recorded). Some clones in this sample may be carry-over from other donors' samples. Sequencing was performed on cultured CD8+ T cells from PBMCs, taken from culture after CMV antigen stimulation. CDR3: CASSVGGGAYTEAFF. As DNA, the CDR3 is TGTGCCAGCAGCGTAGGGGGGGGGGCGTACACTGAAGCTTTCTTT. Using reference TRBV2 and TRBJ1-1 for the parts outside the CDR3, the full variable domain is EPEVTQTPSHQVTQMGQEVILRCVPISNHLYFYWYRQILGQKVEFLVSFYNNEISEKSEIFDDQFSVERPDGSNFTLKIRSTKLEDSAMYFCASSVGGGAYTEAFFGQGTRLTVV.